This TCR beta chain was sequenced during a study of T cell repertoires in cytomegalovirus infection. Across the study: Alongside well-studied HLA-B-restricted CMV epitopes, recently identified HLA-C-restricted CMV epitopes were also used. It can be stated that public TCR beta signatures indicated CMV infection as well as a matching HLA type.

From the reads, TCRdb called clonotypes with MiXCR, one entry per CDR3 protein. The sample holds 350,000 to 400,000 distinct CDR3 sequences, nearly 35% seen once. The CDR3 spans 12 residues. V lost 3 bases, J lost 6 bases, and 9 bases lay in between. This clonotype was counted only a few times. The target antigen is unknown. Study-level findings and limits: Ex vivo, HLA-C-restricted CMV-specific TCR beta clonotypes prevailed over the rest of the response. The cumulative frequency of public TCR beta families distinguished individuals who carried CMV together with the relevant HLA.

The receptor's source is a human donor in good health (CMV status not recorded). Some clones in this sample may be carry-over from other donors' samples. The input for sequencing was cultured PBMCs, taken from culture after CMV antigen stimulation. The rearrangement uses TRBV12-3 or TRBV12-4 and TRBJ2-7; D is possibly TRBD1 (6 bases). CDR3 DNA: TGTGCCAGCAGTTTCACAGGGTTCGAGCAGTACGTC. Its translation: CASSFTGFEQYV.